One and the same sample provided the 20 T cell receptor beta chains below, sequenced in a study of blood T cell repertoires in COVID-19. Measured with immunoSEQ multiplex PCR; TCRdb has only the in-frame clones, and not every one. The sample comprises about 140,000 clones, approximately 81% of which are singletons, and approximately 8.7% rests with the top ten. Material: peripheral blood. Receptors were obtained from an older woman with active or convalescent COVID-19.

The rearrangement uses TRBV6-5 and TRBJ2-7; 10 bases match TRBD2. Germline V lookup: CDR1 MNHEY, CDR2 SVGAGI. CDR3 length equals 15 residues. Trimming cost V 0 bases and J 4 bases; bases outside gene matches: 3. The CDR3 region has the DNA TGTGCCAGCAGTTACTCGGCGGGACTAGCGTACGAGCAGTACTTC. Translating gives CASSYSAGLAYEQYF.

This clone was detected a few times. This rearrangement joins TRBV7-2 to TRBJ2-7, with 7 bases identical to TRBD2. The germline V gene encodes CDR1 SGHTA and CDR2 FQGNSA. The CDR3 extends over 14 amino acids. V was pared by 5 bases and J by 3 bases, with 7 bases of the junction left unmatched. CDR3 sequence (DNA): TGTGCCAGCAGCCCTGGGACTACTAACTACGAGCAGTACTTC. This gives the protein CASSPGTTNYEQYF.

The CDR3 reads CASSMGQGNTEAFF. The CDR3 nucleotides read TGTGCCAGCTCAATGGGACAGGGGAACACTGAAGCTTTCTTT. V is TRBV18 and J is TRBJ1-1; TRBD1 matches at 9 bases. The V gene's germline CDR1 is KGHSH and CDR2 LQKENI. With 5 bases clipped from V and 1 base from J, the junction kept 2 bases outside the gene matches. This CDR3 has 14 amino acids. The full variable domain, completed using reference TRBV18 and TRBJ1-1, is NAGVMQNPRHLVRRRGQEARLRCSPMKGHSHVYWYRQLPEEGLKFMVYLQKENIIDESGMPKERFSAEFPKEGPSILRIQQVVRGDSAAYFCASSMGQGNTEAFFGQGTRLTVV.

The rearrangement uses TRBV6-5 and TRBJ2-1; D perhaps matches TRBD1 (5 bases). Germline loops: CDR1 MNHEY, CDR2 SVGAGI. The V and J ends lost 4 bases and 9 bases respectively, with 16 bases between them. The CDR3 is 14 amino acids. CDR3 in DNA: TGTGCCAGCAGTTCCCTTCAGGGATCTGGTGAGCAGTTCTTC. Protein: CASSSLQGSGEQFF.

This clone was counted a few times. This chain uses TRBV5-4 with TRBJ2-7; D is perhaps TRBD1 (6 bases). Germline CDR1 and CDR2: SGHNT and YYREEE (reference sequence). Trimming took off 4 bases at V and 4 bases at J, with 21 bases between the two ends. CDR3 length: 16 residues. This CDR3 reads CASSIDGPGVLYEQYF. CDR3 bases: TGTGCCAGCAGCATAGATGGGCCAGGGGTACTTTACGAGCAGTACTTC.

Only one count was recorded for this clone. This sequence joins TRBV20-1 and TRBJ1-2; 10 positions agree with TRBD1. This CDR3 has 11 amino acids. V gave up 6 bases and J gave up 11 bases; unmatched junction bases: 6. Germline V gene data show CDR1 as DFQATT and CDR2 as SNEGSKA (reference sequence). CDR3: CSAGDRGGYTF. In DNA, the CDR3 is TGCAGTGCGGGGGACAGGGGAGGGTACACCTTC.

The V and J genes are TRBV3-1 (or the pseudogene TRBV3-2) and TRBJ2-7; D might be TRBD1 (5 bases). Trimming took 4 bases from V and 3 from J, leaving 10 bases between them. The CDR3 extends over 13 amino acids. Looked up from germline, CDR1 is LGHDT and CDR2 is YNNKEL (reference sequence). The CDR3, as DNA: TGTGCCAGCAGCCGGCGGCAGGGCTACGAGCAGTACTTC. Its protein product is CASSRRQGYEQYF.

The chain couples TRBV24-1 to TRBJ2-5; 10 nucleotides agree with TRBD1. Germline V gene lookup returns CDR1 KGHDR and CDR2 SFDVKD. The CDR3 has 16 amino acids. V trimming: 2 bases; J trimming: 5 bases; junction bases outside the gene matches: 7. The CDR3 region has the DNA TGTGCCACCAGTGATTCCGACAGGGGGCATAGGGAGACCCAGTACTTC. Protein product: CATSDSDRGHRETQYF.

This sequence joins TRBV6-5 and TRBJ1-1; 10 bases map to TRBD1. V was pared by 10 bases and J by 3 bases, with 11 bases of the junction left unmatched. The CDR3 is made up of 15 amino acids. Germline CDR1 MNHEY, CDR2 SVGAGI. CDR3 protein: CAIRPGTGVDTEAFF. The DNA of the CDR3 is TGTGCCATCCGTCCCGGGACAGGGGTGGACACTGAAGCTTTCTTT.

On this clone itself: Other DNA sequences in the same sample also yield this CDR3. The chain is built from TRBV11-2 and TRBJ1-5; the match to TRBD1 covers 7 bases. V shed 4 bases, J shed 4 bases, and the junction held 7 bases outside the gene matches. Germline V gives CDR1 SGHAT, CDR2 FQNNGV. The CDR3 spans 15 residues. CDR3 nucleotide sequence: TGTGCCAGCAGCTCCCAAACAGGGGAGAATCAGCCCCAGCATTTT. It yields the protein CASSSQTGENQPQHF.

The genes are TRBV10-2 and TRBJ1-2, with D possibly TRBD1 on 6 matching bases. V dropped 6 bases and J dropped 10 bases, with 18 bases sitting between them. There are 13 residues in the CDR3. Germline assignment: CDR1 WSHSY and CDR2 SAAADI. Written as DNA, the CDR3 is TGCGCCAGCAGGACTTCTGGACAGCAAGCCTACACCTTC. It codes for CASRTSGQQAYTF.

V is TRBV15 and J is TRBJ1-5; D not certain. This CDR3 contains 14 residues. Germline values: CDR1 LNHNV, CDR2 YYDKDF (reference sequence). The V end lost 5 bases, the J end lost 6 bases, and 14 bases lay between the germline ends. The CDR3 is CATSRSGVPQPQHF. The CDR3 DNA sequence: TGTGCCACCAGCCGCTCGGGAGTCCCTCAGCCCCAGCATTTT.

The CDR3 coding sequence is TGCGCCAGCAGCCTGAACGGACTAGCGGGAGCGGGTGAGCAGTTCTTC. Its translation is CASSLNGLAGAGEQFF. The rearrangement joins TRBV5-1 to TRBJ2-1, with 13 bases fitting TRBD2. With V trimmed by 4 bases and J by 9 bases, 10 bases remained unmatched. The V gene's germline CDR1 is SGHRS and CDR2 YFSETQ. The CDR3 is 16 residues long.

The V gene is TRBV27, the J gene TRBJ1-6, with 7 nucleotides matching TRBD1. V trimming: 5 bases; J trimming: 5 bases; junction bases outside the gene matches: 9. The CDR3 sequence is 16 residues long. The germline V gene encodes CDR1 MNHEY and CDR2 SMNVEV (reference sequence). CDR3 in DNA: TGTGCCAGCAGTACTAGCCCTCAGGGGGATAATTCACCCCTCCACTTT. Translated: CASSTSPQGDNSPLHF.

This chain uses TRBV7-2 with TRBJ1-4; 8 bases line up with TRBD1. The CDR3 has 14 residues. Germline V gene sequence: CDR1 SGHTA, CDR2 FQGNSA. Losses at the gene ends were 4 bases for V and 5 bases for J; bases not matched to a gene: 3. CDR3 loop: CASSSRTGNEKLFF. The CDR3 bases are TGTGCCAGCAGCTCGAGGACAGGGAATGAAAAACTGTTTTTT.

The chain has TRBV11-1 and TRBJ2-3, with TRBD2 matching over 7 bases. The J segment lost 4 bases and the V segment lost 0 bases, leaving 7 bases of the junction unmatched. Germline V gene lookup returns CDR1 SGHAT and CDR2 FQDESV (reference sequence). The CDR3 runs to 16 residues. The CDR3 loop reads CASSLAGSGLADTQYF. CDR3 sequence (DNA): TGTGCCAGCAGCTTAGCAGGTAGCGGGCTTGCAGATACGCAGTATTTT.

Regarding this clone: Other DNA sequences in this sample translate to the same CDR3. The J gene is TRBJ2-7, the V gene TRBV4-3, with D perhaps TRBD1 (5 bases). Trimming removed 0 bases from V and 3 bases from J, with 6 bases in between. The germline V gene has CDR1 LGHNA and CDR2 YSLEER. This CDR3 region has 13 residues. The CDR3, as DNA: TGCGCCAGCAGCCAAGATAGGGGCTACGAGCAGTACTTC. Translation gives CASSQDRGYEQYF.

The chain combines TRBV14 with TRBJ2-1; no reliable D call. The length of the CDR3 is 15 residues. In germline, CDR1 is SGHDN, CDR2 FVKESK. V was pared by 4 bases and J by 8 bases, with 18 bases between. The DNA for the CDR3 is TGTGCCAGCAGCCCCCCACACGTTGGAGTCGATGAGCAGTTCTTC. Its protein is CASSPPHVGVDEQFF.

The V call is TRBV6-5, the J call TRBJ2-7; TRBD2 matches 9 bases. Germline V gene data show CDR1 as MNHEY and CDR2 as SVGAGI. CDR3 length: 13 amino acids. J was trimmed by 9 bases and V by 5 bases; bases with no gene match: 8. The CDR3 DNA follows: TGTGCCAGCAGTCAGGGGCCGACTAGCGGGCAGTACTTC. Protein product: CASSQGPTSGQYF.

V and J are TRBV24-1 and TRBJ2-2; 11 bases map to TRBD2. V shed 7 bases and J 6 bases; nucleotides not matched to a gene: 9. Germline V gene lookup returns CDR1 KGHDR and CDR2 SFDVKD. This CDR3 region has 16 residues. For the CDR3, the DNA is TGTGCCACCAGCGGGACTCTAGCGGGGGGCGCCGGGGAGCTGTTTTTT. Translating it yields CATSGTLAGGAGELFF.